This TCR beta chain was retrieved from a study of early T cells in non-severe SARS-CoV-2 infection. Individual cDNA molecules carried attached unique molecular identifiers. A single record per CDR3 protein comes from TCRdb applying MiXCR to the 5' RACE reads. The data hold tens of thousands of distinct CDR3 sequences, with about 14% observed a single time. Trimming took 4 bases from V and 6 from J, leaving 14 bases between them. Germline V lookup: CDR1 SGHRS, CDR2 YFSETQ. The CDR3 totals 14 residues. This clonotype appeared a few times. The chain has TRBV5-1 and TRBJ2-1; TRBD2 might be the D (6 bases). This clonotype was sampled from an adult who was a healthcare worker with PCR-confirmed SARS-CoV-2 infection or an uninfected control (not recorded which). The sample consisted of whole blood. The CDR3 coding sequence is TGCGCCAGCAGCCGGGGAGAGCGGGCCAATGAGCAGTTCTTC. Translated: CASSRGERANEQFF.